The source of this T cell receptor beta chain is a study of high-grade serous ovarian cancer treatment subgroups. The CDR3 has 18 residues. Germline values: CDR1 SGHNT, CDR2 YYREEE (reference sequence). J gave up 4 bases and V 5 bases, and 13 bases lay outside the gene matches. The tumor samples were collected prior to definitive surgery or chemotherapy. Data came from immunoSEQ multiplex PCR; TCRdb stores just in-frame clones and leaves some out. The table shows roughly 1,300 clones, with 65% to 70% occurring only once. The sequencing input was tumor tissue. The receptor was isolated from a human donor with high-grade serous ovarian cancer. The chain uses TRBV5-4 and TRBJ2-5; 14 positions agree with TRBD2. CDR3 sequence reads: CASRPKRLAGGPPETQYF. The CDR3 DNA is TGTGCCAGCAGACCAAAGAGACTAGCGGGAGGGCCCCCAGAGACCCAGTACTTC.